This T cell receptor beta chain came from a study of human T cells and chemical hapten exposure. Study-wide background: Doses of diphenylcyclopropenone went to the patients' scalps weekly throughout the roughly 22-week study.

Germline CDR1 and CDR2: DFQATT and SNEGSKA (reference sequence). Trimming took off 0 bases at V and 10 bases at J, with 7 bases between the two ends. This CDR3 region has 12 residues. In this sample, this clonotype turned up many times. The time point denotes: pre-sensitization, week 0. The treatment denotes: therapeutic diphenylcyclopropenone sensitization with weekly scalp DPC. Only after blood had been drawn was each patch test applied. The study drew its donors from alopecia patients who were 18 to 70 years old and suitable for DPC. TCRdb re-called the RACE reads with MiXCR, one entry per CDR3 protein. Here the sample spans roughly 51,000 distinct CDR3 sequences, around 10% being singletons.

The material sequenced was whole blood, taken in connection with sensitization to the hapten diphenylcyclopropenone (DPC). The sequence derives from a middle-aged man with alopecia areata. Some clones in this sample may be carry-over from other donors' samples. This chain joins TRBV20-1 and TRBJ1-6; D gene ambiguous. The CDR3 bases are TGCAGTGCTAGAGAGGTTGAGTCACCCCTCCACTTT. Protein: CSAREVESPLHF.